The 4 T cell receptor beta chains listed next were all sequenced from one sample in a study of T cell clonality in common variable immunodeficiency. Method: immunoSEQ multiplex PCR; TCRdb's copy keeps in-frame clones and lacks some. This sample carries more than 45,000 clones, none of them present only once. Sequenced sample: peripheral blood mononuclear cells. These receptors were obtained from a person between 18 and 70 years old in good health.

This clone was counted many times. The observed sequence ends 3 residues before the CDR3 terminus, with the missing tail filled in from the germline J gene. V usage is TRBV19 and J usage is TRBJ2-5; D is perhaps TRBD1 (6 bases). This CDR3 spans 14 amino acids. CDR1 LNHDA and CDR2 SQIVND come from the germline V gene (reference sequence). The germline V and J ends were trimmed by 3 bases and 7 bases, with 15 bases remaining between them. The sequenced CDR3 bases are TGTGCCAGTAGTATCGTGGGGAGAGGGGGGACC. Its translation is CASSIVGRGGT. From start to end, the CDR3 is CASSIVGRGGTQYF. Together with reference TRBV19 and TRBJ2-5, the CDR3 gives the full variable domain: DGGITQSPKYLFRKEGQNVTLSCEQNLNHDAMYWYRQDPGQGLRLIYYSQIVNDFQKGDIAEGYSVSREKKESFPLTVTSAQKNPTAFYLCASSIVGRGGTQYFGPGTRLLVL.

Ten or more counts support this clone. The CDR3 spells CASSQGPTVAYNSPLHF. CDR3 DNA (partial): TGTGCCAGCAGCCAAGGCCCGACAGTAGCCTATAATTCACCC. The chain has TRBV13 and TRBJ1-6, with D maybe TRBD1 (5 bases). From the germline J gene comes the end of the CDR3, since the read stops 3 residues before it. The CDR3 loop spans 17 amino acids. Trimming removed 5 bases from V and 2 bases from J, with 16 bases in between. Germline CDR1 PRHDT, CDR2 FYEKMQ (reference sequence).

This clone was seen at least ten times. The read gets to within 3 residues of the CDR3 end, and the germline J gene fills in the rest. V is TRBV20-1 and J is TRBJ1-4; 8 bases are a match to TRBD1. J lost 5 bases, V lost 3 bases, and 5 bases had no gene match. The CDR3 has 14 amino acids. CDR1 and CDR2 from the germline V gene are DFQATT and SNEGSKA (reference sequence). The CDR3 loop is CSARPGQVNEKLFF. The covered CDR3 bases are TGCAGTGCTAGGCCGGGACAGGTCAATGAAAAA.

To note about this clone: The read terminates 3 residues before the CDR3 end, so the remaining end is supplied by the germline J gene. V usage is TRBV18 and J usage is TRBJ2-2; maybe TRBD1 (6 bases). CDR1 KGHSH and CDR2 LQKENI come from the germline V gene. The CDR3 totals 16 residues. Incomplete CDR3 DNA: TGTGCCAGCTCACCACCGGAAGGGGGAAGGAGGTCACCG. It specifies CASSPPEGGRRSP. The CDR3, in full, reads CASSPPEGGRRSPLFF.